This is a list of T cell receptor beta chains from one sample in a study of cytomegalovirus exposure and HLA in healthy donors. Clones were sequenced by immunoSEQ multiplex PCR, and TCRdb holds only the in-frame ones, with some missing. The sample data list some 96,000 clones. The sequenced material came from PBMCs. The receptors originated from a woman between 25 and 40 years old in good health and CMV-seronegative. Each CDR3 is given with its conserved first and last residue. Fields, in order: V gene, J gene, CDR3 length, CDR3 protein.

v_call: TRBV7-8
j_call: TRBJ1-2
cdr3_length: 15
cdr3_aa: CASSLRLGQGGGYTF

v_call: TRBV20-1
j_call: TRBJ2-1
cdr3_length: 11
cdr3_aa: CSAPGVSEQFF

v_call: TRBV13
j_call: TRBJ2-1
cdr3_length: 14
cdr3_aa: CASSPQGGDNEQFF

v_call: TRBV19
j_call: TRBJ2-7
cdr3_length: 13
cdr3_aa: CASSSQGTYEQYF

v_call: TRBV2
j_call: TRBJ1-2
cdr3_length: 16
cdr3_aa: CASSTGGQGNNYGYTF

v_call: TRBV19
j_call: TRBJ1-6
cdr3_length: 12
cdr3_aa: CASNRGDSPLHF

v_call: TRBV28
j_call: TRBJ2-1
cdr3_length: 13
cdr3_aa: CATRGSGYNEQFF

v_call: TRBV28
j_call: TRBJ2-4
cdr3_length: 14
cdr3_aa: CASSSSGLEVIQYF

v_call: TRBV15
j_call: TRBJ1-4
cdr3_length: 15
cdr3_aa: CATSRDYRSNEKLFF

v_call: TRBV5-6
j_call: TRBJ2-7
cdr3_length: 15
cdr3_aa: CASLPRGVSSYEQYF

v_call: TRBV18
j_call: TRBJ1-2
cdr3_length: 15
cdr3_aa: CASSLGTAGGYGYTF

v_call: TRBV28
j_call: TRBJ1-1
cdr3_length: 16
cdr3_aa: CASSSPLTGVNTEAFF

v_call: TRBV5-6
j_call: TRBJ2-3
cdr3_length: 14
cdr3_aa: CASSLVGTHDTQYF

v_call: TRBV29-1
j_call: TRBJ2-7
cdr3_length: 12
cdr3_aa: CSTSGGSYEQYF

v_call: TRBV14
j_call: TRBJ2-5
cdr3_length: 14
cdr3_aa: CASSQGSWYETQYF

v_call: TRBV29-1
j_call: TRBJ2-1
cdr3_length: 14
cdr3_aa: CSVGTSGSGNEQFF

v_call: TRBV6-1
j_call: TRBJ2-1
cdr3_length: 15
cdr3_aa: CASREDSSRGSGQFF

v_call: TRBV5-4
j_call: TRBJ1-2
cdr3_length: 13
cdr3_aa: CASSFDRVHGYTF

v_call: TRBV19
j_call: TRBJ1-4
cdr3_length: 16
cdr3_aa: CASSFSTGDYNEKLFF

v_call: TRBV19
j_call: TRBJ2-2
cdr3_length: 12
cdr3_aa: CASSPSNGELFF

v_call: TRBV28
j_call: TRBJ2-2
cdr3_length: 14
cdr3_aa: CATSPGLNTGELFF

v_call: TRBV11-2
j_call: TRBJ1-2
cdr3_length: 14
cdr3_aa: CASSSTPGHYGYTF

v_call: TRBV27
j_call: TRBJ1-1
cdr3_length: 14
cdr3_aa: CASSSHAGSTEAFF

v_call: TRBV6-5
j_call: TRBJ1-3
cdr3_length: 14
cdr3_aa: CASSTQGAGNTIYF

v_call: TRBV29-1
j_call: TRBJ2-3
cdr3_length: 16
cdr3_aa: CSVARGESLGTDTQYF

v_call: TRBV5-6
j_call: TRBJ1-2
cdr3_length: 12
cdr3_aa: CASNRGLYGYTF

v_call: TRBV4-1
j_call: TRBJ2-5
cdr3_length: 14
cdr3_aa: CASSASGSPETQYF

v_call: TRBV11-3
j_call: TRBJ2-3
cdr3_length: 15
cdr3_aa: CASSRGTGSTDTQYF

v_call: TRBV28
j_call: TRBJ1-5
cdr3_length: 16
cdr3_aa: CASSPFQIYSNQPQHF

v_call: TRBV5-1
j_call: TRBJ2-2
cdr3_length: 15
cdr3_aa: CASSLDGYFTGELFF

v_call: TRBV19
j_call: TRBJ2-1
cdr3_length: 15
cdr3_aa: CASTTGTRSYNEQFF

v_call: TRBV5-1
j_call: TRBJ2-3
cdr3_length: 15
cdr3_aa: CASSYGTGAPDTQYF

v_call: TRBV5-1
j_call: TRBJ2-5
cdr3_length: 16
cdr3_aa: CAGSLGLAGGQETQYF

v_call: TRBV5-8
j_call: TRBJ2-5
cdr3_length: 14
cdr3_aa: CASSLSSEQETQYF

v_call: TRBV2
j_call: TRBJ1-4
cdr3_length: 15
cdr3_aa: CASSKSAGANEKLFF

v_call: TRBV18
j_call: TRBJ1-1
cdr3_length: 13
cdr3_aa: CASLGQVNTEAFF

v_call: TRBV5-6
j_call: TRBJ2-5
cdr3_length: 13
cdr3_aa: CASSTGLYETQYF

v_call: TRBV28
j_call: TRBJ2-2
cdr3_length: 18
cdr3_aa: CASSFLALQGYFTGELFF

v_call: TRBV5-6
j_call: TRBJ2-7
cdr3_length: 15
cdr3_aa: CASSSLGVGGYEQYF

v_call: TRBV7-9
j_call: TRBJ2-3
cdr3_length: 14
cdr3_aa: CASVGTGGEDTQYF

v_call: TRBV2
j_call: TRBJ1-1
cdr3_length: 14
cdr3_aa: CASTRRAAGTEAFF

v_call: TRBV7-7
j_call: TRBJ2-2
cdr3_length: 15
cdr3_aa: CASSPWAANTGELFF

v_call: TRBV25-1
j_call: TRBJ2-7
cdr3_length: 16
cdr3_aa: CASSEGRQGTIYEQYF

v_call: TRBV7-9
j_call: TRBJ2-7
cdr3_length: 15
cdr3_aa: CASSLTTGGLYEQYF

v_call: TRBV28
j_call: TRBJ2-7
cdr3_length: 15
cdr3_aa: CASSSISGRRYEQYF

v_call: TRBV19
j_call: TRBJ1-1
cdr3_length: 20
cdr3_aa: CASSPESSGTGYEVYTEAFF

v_call: TRBV6-5
j_call: TRBJ2-5
cdr3_length: 14
cdr3_aa: CASSYSGGKETQYF

v_call: TRBV5-4
j_call: TRBJ2-2
cdr3_length: 15
cdr3_aa: CASSFRQGSTGELFF

v_call: TRBV10-3
j_call: TRBJ2-7
cdr3_length: 14
cdr3_aa: CASGSGQGSYEQYF

v_call: TRBV18
j_call: TRBJ2-3
cdr3_length: 17
cdr3_aa: CASSPRESGGAGDTQYF

v_call: TRBV15
j_call: TRBJ1-1
cdr3_length: 13
cdr3_aa: CATSRDLRGEAFF

v_call: TRBV7-3
j_call: TRBJ2-2
cdr3_length: 14
cdr3_aa: CASRLQDRTGELFF

v_call: TRBV28
j_call: TRBJ1-2
cdr3_length: 23
cdr3_aa: CASSFPPASTPGQGALGRRGYTF

v_call: TRBV2
j_call: TRBJ2-7
cdr3_length: 17
cdr3_aa: CASDPFPGGSGSYEQYF

v_call: TRBV10-3
j_call: TRBJ2-7
cdr3_length: 15
cdr3_aa: CAISRNSGREDEQYF

v_call: TRBV5-1
j_call: TRBJ1-4
cdr3_length: 15
cdr3_aa: CASSLYGNANEKLFF

v_call: TRBV4-2
j_call: TRBJ2-1
cdr3_length: 13
cdr3_aa: CASSQLRINEQFF

v_call: TRBV2
j_call: TRBJ2-1
cdr3_length: 12
cdr3_aa: CASTPSGFEQFF

v_call: TRBV7-3
j_call: TRBJ2-7
cdr3_length: 15
cdr3_aa: CASSLDPSGTEEQYF

v_call: TRBV7-2
j_call: TRBJ2-1
cdr3_length: 16
cdr3_aa: CASSNSIVQGYNEQFF